Listed below are T cell receptor beta chains from one sample, sequenced in a study of blood T cell repertoires in COVID-19. This table comes from immunoSEQ multiplex PCR, and its TCRdb copy is limited to in-frame clones, with some not included. The sample lists 150,000 to 200,000 clones, around four fifths occurring once. The material sequenced was peripheral blood. These receptors were obtained from a human donor in a cohort sampled during active COVID-19. Each CDR3 is given with its conserved first and last residue. The D gene is left open where the match is weak. Only part of the rows carry a size: once, few, many, or a class if the clone is expanded.

TRBV6-2/TRBV6-3	TRBJ1-1	TRBD1	few	TGTGCCAGCAGCTTAACAGGGGGCACTGAAGCTTTCTTT	CASSLTGGTEAFF
TRBV19	TRBJ1-2	TRBD1	.	TGTGCCAGTAGAAAACCGGGACAGAGTGGCTACACCTTC	CASRKPGQSGYTF
TRBV13	TRBJ2-5	.	.	TGTGCCAGCAGCTGGGACTCAAGGTCAGAGACCCAGTACTTC	CASSWDSRSETQYF
TRBV19	TRBJ2-7	TRBD1	.	TGTGCCAACAGCCGGGACAGGGCATCCTACGAGCAGTACTTC	CANSRDRASYEQYF
TRBV6-1	TRBJ1-6	.	.	TGTGCCAGCAGTGAAGAGCCGGGGTCAAGCTCCTATAATTCACCCCTCCACTTT	CASSEEPGSSSYNSPLHF
TRBV3-1/TRBV3-2	TRBJ1-1	.	.	TGTGCCAGCAGTGCTAAAGGAGGCATGAACACTGAAGCTTTCTTT	CASSAKGGMNTEAFF
TRBV4-3	TRBJ1-6	.	.	TGCGCCAGCAGCCAAGAGAGGAATTCACCCCTCCACTTT	CASSQERNSPLHF
TRBV4-3	TRBJ2-7	.	.	TGCGCCAGCAGCCAAGAGCGGGGCAGCTCCTACGAGCAGTACTTC	CASSQERGSSYEQYF
TRBV4-1	TRBJ1-4	.	.	TGCGCCAGCAGCCAAGAAGGGGCCTATAATGAAAAACTGTTTTTT	CASSQEGAYNEKLFF
TRBV27	TRBJ2-7	TRBD2	once	TGTGCCAGCAGACTAGCGGGGGGTATGGTCGACGGGAACTACGAGCAGTACTTC	CASRLAGGMVDGNYEQYF
TRBV5-6	TRBJ2-7	.	.	TGTGCCAGCAGCCAACCACGACAGGAGCGGTACGGGCAGTACTTC	CASSQPRQERYGQYF
TRBV5-8	TRBJ2-5	TRBD2	.	TGTGCCAGCAGCTTGTATAGCGGGGGGCATCAAGAGACCCAGTACTTC	CASSLYSGGHQETQYF
TRBV11-2	TRBJ2-2	TRBD2	few	TGTGCCAGCAGCGCCTCGGGACTAGCGGGAGGGCCGGATGTCGGGGAGCTGTTTTTT	CASSASGLAGGPDVGELFF
TRBV12-3/TRBV12-4	TRBJ1-1	.	once	TGTGCCATCTCCGGGGAGATGAACACTGAAGCTTTCTTT	CAISGEMNTEAFF
TRBV6-5	TRBJ2-7	TRBD2	.	TGTGCCAGCAGTTACTCTAGCGGGAGGGCCCACGAGCAGTACTTC	CASSYSSGRAHEQYF
TRBV5-1	TRBJ2-1	.	.	TGCGCCAGCAGCTTGGCCGGGAACGGGCCAGGCCGCGACAATGAGCAGTTCTTC	CASSLAGNGPGRDNEQFF
TRBV6-5	TRBJ1-2	TRBD1	.	TGTGCCAGCAGCAAGGACAGGTTTGTGGGTGGCTACACCTTC	CASSKDRFVGGYTF
TRBV10-3	TRBJ1-2	TRBD1	.	TGTGCCATCAGTGAGTCGGACAGGGGGCCGTCTAACTATGGCTACACCTTC	CAISESDRGPSNYGYTF
TRBV15	TRBJ2-3	.	.	TGTGCCACCAGCTCCGGGGGGCCCACAGATACGCAGTATTTT	CATSSGGPTDTQYF
TRBV3-1/TRBV3-2	TRBJ2-7	.	.	TGTGCCAGCAGCTCCGTCGGCGGGGTGGCACACGAGCAGTACTTC	CASSSVGGVAHEQYF
TRBV11-2	TRBJ1-1	.	.	TGTGCCAGCAGCTTAGCAGAGAACACTGAAGCTTTCTTT	CASSLAENTEAFF
TRBV4-1	TRBJ2-7	.	.	TGCGCCAGCAGCCAAGGTTGGGGGCTCGCGTCCTACGAGCAGTACTTC	CASSQGWGLASYEQYF
TRBV6-2/TRBV6-3	TRBJ2-3	TRBD2	.	TGTGCCAGCAGCTACTCGGGGGGTAAGAGCACAGATACGCAGTATTTT	CASSYSGGKSTDTQYF
TRBV11-2	TRBJ1-1	.	few	TGTGCCAGCAGCCCGCACAGGGAAGAAGCTTTCTTT	CASSPHREEAFF
TRBV19	TRBJ2-1	TRBD1	.	TGTGCCAGTAGTGCTATTCCCGGGACAGGGTTTTCCTACAATGAGCAGTTCTTC	CASSAIPGTGFSYNEQFF
TRBV3-1/TRBV3-2	TRBJ2-2	TRBD1	.	TGTGCCAGCAGGAGGACAACCGGGACAGTAGACGCGAACACCGGGGAGCTGTTTTTT	CASRRTTGTVDANTGELFF
TRBV10-3	TRBJ2-6	.	.	TGTGCCATCAACGAGGGAAACGGTGGGGCCAACGTCCTGACTTTC	CAINEGNGGANVLTF